This TCR beta chain was recorded in a study of T cells expressing NK-cell markers. On the study more broadly: Underlying the TCR beta repertoires were sorted CD3+CD56+NKG2C+, CD3+CD56+NKG2C- and CD3+CD56-NKG2C+ T cells. HCMV seropositivity characterized seven of the eight sequenced donors, and seronegativity one.

Each CDR3 protein gets one entry in TCRdb, which reprocessed the 5' RACE reads and gives no DNA. In total, the table holds under 600,000 distinct CDR3 sequences. Sample: blood T cells: a sorted CD56 or NKG2C T cell subset, CD4+ or CD8+ T cells, or bulk PBMC T cells (not recorded which). This clonotype originated in a woman between 50 and 59 years old in good health.

The CDR3 here is CASSPTQTYEQYF. The V gene is TRBV5-1, the J gene TRBJ2-7. CDR3 length: 13 amino acids. Per the germline V gene, CDR1 is SGHRS and CDR2 is YFSETQ.